This T cell receptor beta chain is drawn from a study of OX40 agonist ivuxolimab in advanced cancers. Study background: Ivuxolimab, an antibody acting as an agonist of OX40 (CD134), was used to treat patients.

To note about this clone: What it recognizes is unknown.

Deletions cut 2 bases from V and 0 bases from J, with 9 bases between. The CDR3 length is 15 residues. In germline, CDR1 is MNHEY, CDR2 SMNVEV (reference sequence). Using immunoSEQ multiplex PCR, the repertoire was profiled, and TCRdb retains in-frame clones only, with some absent. The sample lists 55,000 to 75,000 clones; just under 85% were seen once. Samples of blood were obtained at baseline, on cycle 4 day 1, and on cycle 7 day 1. Study findings and constraints: CD8+ T cells were the subset that, on average, had more expanded clones than CD4+.

This TCR was recovered from an adult with an advanced solid tumor such as melanoma, head and neck, liver or kidney cancer. This chain connects TRBV27 to TRBJ2-3; D gene uncertain. The source material was CD4+ or CD8+ T cells sorted from blood, sampled in a trial of the OX40 agonist ivuxolimab. CDR3 sequence: CASSLSRSSTDTQYF. The CDR3 nucleotides read TGTGCCAGCAGTTTAAGCCGATCTAGCACAGATACGCAGTATTTT.